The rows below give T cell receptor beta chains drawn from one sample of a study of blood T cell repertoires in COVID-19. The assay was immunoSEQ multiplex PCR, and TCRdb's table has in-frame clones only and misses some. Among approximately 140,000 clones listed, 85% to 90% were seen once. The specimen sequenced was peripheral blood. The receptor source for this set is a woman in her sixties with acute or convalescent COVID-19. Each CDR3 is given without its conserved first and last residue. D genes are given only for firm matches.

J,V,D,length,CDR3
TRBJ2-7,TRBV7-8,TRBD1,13,ASSLVGTGHYEQY
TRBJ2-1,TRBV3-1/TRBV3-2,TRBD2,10,ASSPLGRGQF
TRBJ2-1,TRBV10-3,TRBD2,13,AISVYTGGQSEQF
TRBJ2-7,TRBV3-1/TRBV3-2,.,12,ASSPGTYVHEQY
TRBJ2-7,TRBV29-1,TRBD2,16,SVESLRGGPEYKYEQY
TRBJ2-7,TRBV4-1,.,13,ASSMRGLLTYEQY
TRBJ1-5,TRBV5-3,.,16,ARSPRFGGRSGNQPQH
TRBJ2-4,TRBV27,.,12,ASSLARGSVIQY
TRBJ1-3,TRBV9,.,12,ASSVFGEGNTIY
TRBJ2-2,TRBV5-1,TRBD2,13,ASSLTTTSAGELF
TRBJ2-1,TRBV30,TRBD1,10,AWNRGLHEQF
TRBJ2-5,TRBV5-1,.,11,ASSFGREETQY